This T cell receptor beta chain was captured by sequencing in a study of blood T cell repertoires in COVID-19. Data came from immunoSEQ multiplex PCR; TCRdb stores just in-frame clones and leaves some out. The sample has around 250,000 clones, approximately 90% seen once; the top ten hold more than 3.5%. Per germline, CDR1 MGHRA and CDR2 YSYEKL. Trimming shortened V by 4 bases and J by 2 bases, and 14 bases separated the two germline ends. CDR3 length equals 15 residues. Specimen: PBMCs or T cells enriched from blood (not recorded which). This chain links TRBV4-1 with TRBJ1-2; TRBD1 might be the D (6 bases). This clonotype was sampled from a woman in her 30s who had recovered from COVID-19. The CDR3 reads CASSLGQRENYGYTF. DNA for the CDR3: TGCGCCAGCAGCCTTGGACAGCGAGAAAACTATGGCTACACCTTC.